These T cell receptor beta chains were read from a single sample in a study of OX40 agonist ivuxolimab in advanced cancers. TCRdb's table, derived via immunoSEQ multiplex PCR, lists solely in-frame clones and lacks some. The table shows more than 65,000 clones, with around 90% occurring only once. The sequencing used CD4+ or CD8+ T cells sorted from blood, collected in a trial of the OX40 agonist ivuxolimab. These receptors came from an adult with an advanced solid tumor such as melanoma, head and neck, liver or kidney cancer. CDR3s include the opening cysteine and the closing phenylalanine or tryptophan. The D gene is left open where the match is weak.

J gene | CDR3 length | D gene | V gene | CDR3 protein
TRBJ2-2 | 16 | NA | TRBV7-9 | CASSRSTPRGTGELFF
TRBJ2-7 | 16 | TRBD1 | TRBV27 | CASSLVGRDRVLEQYF
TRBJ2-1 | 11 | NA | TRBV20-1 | CSARDAVEQFF
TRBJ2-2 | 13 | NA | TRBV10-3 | CAIVSSRTGELFF
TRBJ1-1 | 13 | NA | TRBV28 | CASSTGFGTEAFF
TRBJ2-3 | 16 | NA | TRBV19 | CASSTLGRSSTDTQYF
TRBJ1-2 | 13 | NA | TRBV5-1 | CASSLDTYYGYTF
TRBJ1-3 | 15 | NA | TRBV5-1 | CASSSQGLSGNTIYF
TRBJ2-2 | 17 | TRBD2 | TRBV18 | CASSPPGLAGGGGELFF
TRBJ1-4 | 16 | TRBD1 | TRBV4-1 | CASSPGDQGANEKLFF
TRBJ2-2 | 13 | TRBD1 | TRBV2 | CASSGQDTGELFF
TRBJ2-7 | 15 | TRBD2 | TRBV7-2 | CASTTTSGRGHEQYF
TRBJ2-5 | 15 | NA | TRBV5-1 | CASSLVQGRQETQYF
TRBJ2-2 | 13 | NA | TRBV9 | CASSGDISGELFF
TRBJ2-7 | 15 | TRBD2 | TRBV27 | CASSLSWTRNYEQYF
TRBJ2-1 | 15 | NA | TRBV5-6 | CASKGGLAAYNEQFF
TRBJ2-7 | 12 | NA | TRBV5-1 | CASSSRESEQYF
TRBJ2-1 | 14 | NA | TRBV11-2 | CASSLGRERNEQFF
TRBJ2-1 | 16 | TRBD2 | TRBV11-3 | CASSLEGTSIDNEQFF
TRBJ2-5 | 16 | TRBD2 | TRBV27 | CASRSGTSGFGETQYF
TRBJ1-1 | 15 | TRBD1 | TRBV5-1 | CASTLQGRMNTEAFF
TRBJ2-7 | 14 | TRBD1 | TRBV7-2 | CASSLGAGGYEQYF
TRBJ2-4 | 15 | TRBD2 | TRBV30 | CAWSGLDWAKNIQYF
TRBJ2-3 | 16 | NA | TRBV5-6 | CASSLVAGVSTDTQYF
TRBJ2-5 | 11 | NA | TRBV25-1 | CASSEIETQYF
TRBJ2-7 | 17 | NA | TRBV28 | CASSTPWVSGPTYEQYF
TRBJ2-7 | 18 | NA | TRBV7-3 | CASSLIGRGDSEGYEQYF
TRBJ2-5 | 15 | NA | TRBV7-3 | CASSWVDLGGETQYF
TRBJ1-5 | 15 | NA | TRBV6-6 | CASSYGARSNQPQHF
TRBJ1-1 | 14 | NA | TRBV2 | CASSEAAGSTEAFF
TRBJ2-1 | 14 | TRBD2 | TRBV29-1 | CSVGWRELGNEQFF